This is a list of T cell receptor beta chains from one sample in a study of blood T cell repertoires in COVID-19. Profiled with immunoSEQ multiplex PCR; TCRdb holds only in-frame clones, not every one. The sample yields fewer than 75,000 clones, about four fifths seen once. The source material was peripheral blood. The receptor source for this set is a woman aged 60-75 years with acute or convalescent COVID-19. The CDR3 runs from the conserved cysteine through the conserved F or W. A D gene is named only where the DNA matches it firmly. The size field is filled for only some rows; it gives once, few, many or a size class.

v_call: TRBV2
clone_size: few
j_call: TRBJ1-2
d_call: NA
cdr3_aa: CASRVTNYGYTF
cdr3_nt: TGTGCCAGCAGAGTTACAAACTATGGCTACACCTTC

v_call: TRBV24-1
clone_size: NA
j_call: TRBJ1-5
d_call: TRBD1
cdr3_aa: CATTGSGTGSQPQHF
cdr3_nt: TGTGCCACCACCGGCTCCGGGACAGGGAGTCAGCCCCAGCATTTT

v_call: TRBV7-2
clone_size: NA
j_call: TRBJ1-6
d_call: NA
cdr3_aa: CASSPQARTPLHF
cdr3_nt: TGTGCCAGCAGCCCCCAGGCTCGGACACCCCTCCACTTT

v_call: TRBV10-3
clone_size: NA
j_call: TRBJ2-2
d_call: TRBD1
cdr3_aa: CAIRADRAAGELFF
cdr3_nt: TGTGCCATCAGGGCGGACAGGGCGGCCGGGGAGCTGTTTTTT

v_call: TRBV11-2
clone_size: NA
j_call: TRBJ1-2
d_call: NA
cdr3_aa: CASSPSGGNYGYTF
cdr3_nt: TGTGCCAGCAGCCCGTCCGGCGGCAACTATGGCTACACCTTC

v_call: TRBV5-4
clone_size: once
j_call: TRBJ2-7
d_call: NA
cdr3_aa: CASSFGTASSYEQYF
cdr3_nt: TGTGCCAGCAGCTTTGGTACCGCGAGCTCCTACGAGCAGTACTTC

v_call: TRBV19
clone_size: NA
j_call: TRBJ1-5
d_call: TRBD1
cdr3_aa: CASSILDRENQPQHF
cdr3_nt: TGTGCCAGTAGTATCCTGGACAGGGAGAATCAGCCCCAGCATTTT

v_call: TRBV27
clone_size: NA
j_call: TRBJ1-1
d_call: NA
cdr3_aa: CASSLSVMNTEAFF
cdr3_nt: TGTGCCAGCAGTTTGTCCGTTATGAACACTGAAGCTTTCTTT

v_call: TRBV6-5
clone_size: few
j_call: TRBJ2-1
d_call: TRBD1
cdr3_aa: CASRLGTGREFF
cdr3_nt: TGTGCCAGCCGCCTCGGGACAGGGCGGGAATTCTTC

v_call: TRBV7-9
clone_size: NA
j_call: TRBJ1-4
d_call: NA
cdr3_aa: CASSSTGLVNEKLFF
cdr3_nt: TGTGCCAGCAGCTCGACAGGACTTGTTAATGAAAAACTGTTTTTT

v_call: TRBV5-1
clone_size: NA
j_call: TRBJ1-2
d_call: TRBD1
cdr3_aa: CASTALGTEAGYTF
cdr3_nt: TGCGCCAGCACAGCACTCGGGACAGAGGCTGGCTACACCTTC

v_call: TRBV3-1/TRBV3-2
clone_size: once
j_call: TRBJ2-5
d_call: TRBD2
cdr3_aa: CASSQGSGGAQETQYF
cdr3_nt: TGTGCCAGCAGCCAAGGAAGCGGGGGGGCACAAGAGACCCAGTACTTC

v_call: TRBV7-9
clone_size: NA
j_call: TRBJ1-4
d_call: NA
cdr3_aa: CASSPIRRTNEKLFF
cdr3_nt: TGTGCCAGCAGCCCCATAAGGAGGACTAATGAAAAACTGTTTTTT

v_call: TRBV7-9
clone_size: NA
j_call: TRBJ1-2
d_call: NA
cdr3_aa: CASSLEAGVIDTF
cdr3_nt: TGTGCCAGCAGCTTAGAGGCAGGGGTTATCGACACCTTC